This T cell receptor (beta chain) appears in the sequencing data of a study of shared clonotypes between healthy human individuals. Study details: Serving as donors were a couple of women and a few men, whose ages spanned 18 to 49. Study-wide findings and caveats: Clonotypes shared by all four donors outscored non-shared clonotypes in generation probability.

The naive CD8 fraction comprised CD45RO-negative cells positively selected for CCR7 and excluded terminally differentiated effector memory CD45RA+ cells. This CDR3 has 15 amino acids. J was trimmed by 4 bases and V by 2 bases; bases with no gene match: 6. CDR1 is MGHRA, CDR2 YSYEKL, per germline. A remark on this clone: Its antigen is not identified.

The material for each subset, its genomic DNA, was split evenly across several immunoSEQ plates. As originally analysed: Filtering differed, since immunoSEQ gave only junction sequences and no quality scores. Measured with immunoSEQ multiplex PCR; TCRdb has only the in-frame clones, and not every one. V and J calls plus clone size are reproduced from that table; the DNA served to infer D and trimming. The sample shows about 610,000 clones, roughly 96% of them seen only once. This clonotype originated in a woman aged 30 to 39 in good health. The source material was naive CD8+ T cells sorted from blood. The genes are TRBV4-1 and TRBJ2-7; 9 nucleotides agree with TRBD1. The CDR3 is CASSQLPGQGYEQYF. The CDR3 bases are TGCGCCAGCAGCCAATTACCGGGACAGGGATACGAGCAGTACTTC.